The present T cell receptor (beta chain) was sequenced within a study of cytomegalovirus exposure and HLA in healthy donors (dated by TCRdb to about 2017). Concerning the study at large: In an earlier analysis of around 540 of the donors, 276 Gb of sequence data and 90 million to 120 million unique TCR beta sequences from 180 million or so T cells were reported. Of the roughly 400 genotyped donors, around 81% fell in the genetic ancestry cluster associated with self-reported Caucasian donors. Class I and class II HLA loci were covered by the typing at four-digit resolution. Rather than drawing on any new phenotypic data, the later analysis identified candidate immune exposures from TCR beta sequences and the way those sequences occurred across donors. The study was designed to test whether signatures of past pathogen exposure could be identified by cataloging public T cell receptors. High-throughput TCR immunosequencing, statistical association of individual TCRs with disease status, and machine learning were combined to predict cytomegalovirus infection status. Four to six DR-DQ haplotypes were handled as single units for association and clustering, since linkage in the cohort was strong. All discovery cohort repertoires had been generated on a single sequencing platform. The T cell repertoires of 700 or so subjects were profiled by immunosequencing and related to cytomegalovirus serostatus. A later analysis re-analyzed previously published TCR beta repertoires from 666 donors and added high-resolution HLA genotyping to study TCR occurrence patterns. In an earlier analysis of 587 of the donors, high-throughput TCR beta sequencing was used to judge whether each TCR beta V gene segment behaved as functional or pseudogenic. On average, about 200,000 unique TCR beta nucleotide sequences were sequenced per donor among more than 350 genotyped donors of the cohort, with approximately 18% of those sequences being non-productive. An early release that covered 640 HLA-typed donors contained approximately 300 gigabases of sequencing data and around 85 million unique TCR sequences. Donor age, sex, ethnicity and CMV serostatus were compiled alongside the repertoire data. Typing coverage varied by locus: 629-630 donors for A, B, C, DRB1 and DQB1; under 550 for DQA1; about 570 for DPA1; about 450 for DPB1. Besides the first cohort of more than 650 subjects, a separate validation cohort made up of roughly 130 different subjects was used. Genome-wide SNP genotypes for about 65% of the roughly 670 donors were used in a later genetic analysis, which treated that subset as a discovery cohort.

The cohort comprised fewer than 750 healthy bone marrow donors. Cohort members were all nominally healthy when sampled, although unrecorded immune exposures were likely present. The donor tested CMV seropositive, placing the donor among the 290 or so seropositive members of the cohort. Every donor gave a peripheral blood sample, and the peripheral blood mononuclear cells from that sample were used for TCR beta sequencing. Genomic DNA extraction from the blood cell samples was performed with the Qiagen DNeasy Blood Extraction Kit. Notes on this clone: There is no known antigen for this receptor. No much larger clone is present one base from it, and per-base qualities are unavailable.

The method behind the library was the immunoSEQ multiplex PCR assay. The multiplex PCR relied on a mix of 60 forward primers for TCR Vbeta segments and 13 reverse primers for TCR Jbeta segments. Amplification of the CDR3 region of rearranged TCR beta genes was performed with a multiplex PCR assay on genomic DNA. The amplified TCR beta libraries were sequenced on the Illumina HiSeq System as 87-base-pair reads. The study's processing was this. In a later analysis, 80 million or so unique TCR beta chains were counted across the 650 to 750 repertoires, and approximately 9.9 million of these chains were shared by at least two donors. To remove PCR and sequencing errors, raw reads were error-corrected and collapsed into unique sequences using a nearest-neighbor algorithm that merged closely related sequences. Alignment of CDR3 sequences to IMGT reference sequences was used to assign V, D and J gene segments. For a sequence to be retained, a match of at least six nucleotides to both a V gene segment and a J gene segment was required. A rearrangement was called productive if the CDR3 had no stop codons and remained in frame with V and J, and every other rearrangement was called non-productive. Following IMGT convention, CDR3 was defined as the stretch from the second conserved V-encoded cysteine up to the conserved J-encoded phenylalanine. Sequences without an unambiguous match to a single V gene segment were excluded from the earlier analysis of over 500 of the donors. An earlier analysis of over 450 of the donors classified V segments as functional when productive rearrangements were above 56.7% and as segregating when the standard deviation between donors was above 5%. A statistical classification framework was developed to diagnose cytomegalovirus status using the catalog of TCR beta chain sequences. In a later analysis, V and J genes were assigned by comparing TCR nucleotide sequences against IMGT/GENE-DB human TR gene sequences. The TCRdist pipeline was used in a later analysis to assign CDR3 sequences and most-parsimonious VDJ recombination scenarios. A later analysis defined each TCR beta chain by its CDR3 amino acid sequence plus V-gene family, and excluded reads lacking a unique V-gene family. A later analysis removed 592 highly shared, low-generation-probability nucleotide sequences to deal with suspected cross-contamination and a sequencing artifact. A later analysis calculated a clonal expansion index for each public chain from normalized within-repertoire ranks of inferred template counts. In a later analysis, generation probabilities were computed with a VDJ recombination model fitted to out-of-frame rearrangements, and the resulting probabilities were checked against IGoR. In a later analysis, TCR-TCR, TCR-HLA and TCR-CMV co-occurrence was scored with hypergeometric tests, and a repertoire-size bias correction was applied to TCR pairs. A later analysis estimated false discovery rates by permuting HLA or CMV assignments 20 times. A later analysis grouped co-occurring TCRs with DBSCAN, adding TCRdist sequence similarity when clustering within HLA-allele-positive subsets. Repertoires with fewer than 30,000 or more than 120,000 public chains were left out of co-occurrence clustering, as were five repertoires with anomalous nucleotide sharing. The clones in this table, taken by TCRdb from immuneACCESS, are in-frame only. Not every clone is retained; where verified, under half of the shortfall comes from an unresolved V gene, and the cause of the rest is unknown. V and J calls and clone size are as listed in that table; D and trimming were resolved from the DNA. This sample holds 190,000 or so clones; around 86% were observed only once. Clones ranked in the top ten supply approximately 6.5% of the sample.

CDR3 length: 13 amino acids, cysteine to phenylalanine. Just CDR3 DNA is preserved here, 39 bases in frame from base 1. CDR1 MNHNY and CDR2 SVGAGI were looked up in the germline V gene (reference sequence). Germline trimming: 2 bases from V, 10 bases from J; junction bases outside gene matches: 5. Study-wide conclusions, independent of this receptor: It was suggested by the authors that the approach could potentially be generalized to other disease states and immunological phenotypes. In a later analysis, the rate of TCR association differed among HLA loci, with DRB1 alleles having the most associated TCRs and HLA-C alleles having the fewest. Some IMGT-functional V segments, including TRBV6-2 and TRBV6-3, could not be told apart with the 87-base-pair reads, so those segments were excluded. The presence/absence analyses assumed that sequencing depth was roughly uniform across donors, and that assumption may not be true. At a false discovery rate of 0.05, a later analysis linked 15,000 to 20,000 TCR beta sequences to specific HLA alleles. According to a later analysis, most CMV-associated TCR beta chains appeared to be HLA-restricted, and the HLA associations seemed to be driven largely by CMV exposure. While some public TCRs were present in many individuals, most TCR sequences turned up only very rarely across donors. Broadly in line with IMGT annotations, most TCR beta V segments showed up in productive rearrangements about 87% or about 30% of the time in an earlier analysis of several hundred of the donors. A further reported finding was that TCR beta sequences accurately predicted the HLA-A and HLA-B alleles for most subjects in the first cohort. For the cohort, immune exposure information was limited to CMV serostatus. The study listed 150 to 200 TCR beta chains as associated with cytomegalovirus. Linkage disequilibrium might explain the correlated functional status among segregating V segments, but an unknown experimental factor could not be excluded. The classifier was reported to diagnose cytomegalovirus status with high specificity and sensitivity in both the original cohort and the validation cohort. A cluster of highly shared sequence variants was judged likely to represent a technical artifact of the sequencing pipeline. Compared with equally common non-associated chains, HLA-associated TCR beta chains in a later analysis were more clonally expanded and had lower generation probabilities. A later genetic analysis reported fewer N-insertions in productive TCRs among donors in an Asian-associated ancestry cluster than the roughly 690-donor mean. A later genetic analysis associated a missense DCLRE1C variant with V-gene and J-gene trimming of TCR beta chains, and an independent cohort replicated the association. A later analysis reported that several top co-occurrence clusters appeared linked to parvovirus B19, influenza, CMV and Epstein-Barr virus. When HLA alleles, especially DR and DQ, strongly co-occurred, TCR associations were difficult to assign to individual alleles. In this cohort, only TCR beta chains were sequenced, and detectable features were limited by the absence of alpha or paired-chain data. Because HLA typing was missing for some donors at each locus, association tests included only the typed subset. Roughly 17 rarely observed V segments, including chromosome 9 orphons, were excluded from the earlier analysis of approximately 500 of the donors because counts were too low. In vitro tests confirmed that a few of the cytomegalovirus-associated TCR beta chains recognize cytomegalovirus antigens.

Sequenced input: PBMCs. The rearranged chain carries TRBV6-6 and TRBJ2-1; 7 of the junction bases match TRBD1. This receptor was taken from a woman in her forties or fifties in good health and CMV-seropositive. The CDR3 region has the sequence CASSYTPQGEQFF. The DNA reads TGTGCCAGCAGTTACACACCACAGGGGGAGCAGTTCTTC.